One and the same sample provided the 15 T cell receptor beta chains below, sequenced in a study of blood T cell repertoires in COVID-19. Assay used: immunoSEQ multiplex PCR; TCRdb lists only in-frame clones, some missing. The data show about 15,000 clones, with about 86% seen just once and around half held by the top ten. The sequencing input was peripheral blood. The receptors derive from a man between 60 and 70 years old with acute or convalescent COVID-19.

The CDR3 DNA reads as TGTGCCAGCAGCATACAGGGGGCGGGCGAAAAACTGTTTTTT. Translated: CASSIQGAGEKLFF. The genes are TRBV5-5 and TRBJ1-4; 9 bases align to TRBD1. The CDR3 loop spans 14 amino acids. Trimming took 4 bases from V and 8 from J; bases not matched to a gene: 6. From germline, CDR1 is SGHKS and CDR2 YYEKEE (reference sequence).

The V call is TRBV6-1, the J call TRBJ1-2, with D possibly matching TRBD1 (6 bases). Germline V gene data show CDR1 as MNHNS and CDR2 as SASEGT. CDR3 size: 14 residues. Between the trimmed V and J ends, which lost 1 base and 8 bases, there was a span of 14 bases. CDR3 region: CASSEDRAFFGYTF. CDR3 DNA sequence: TGTGCCAGCAGTGAAGACAGGGCATTCTTCGGCTACACCTTC.

The chain has TRBV20-1 and TRBJ2-2; D call uncertain. Trimming removed 3 bases from V and 6 bases from J, with 8 bases in between. The CDR3 extends over 12 amino acids. CDR1 is DFQATT, CDR2 SNEGSKA, per germline (reference sequence). The DNA of the CDR3 is TGCAGTGCTAGTTACCAGTCCGGGGAGCTGTTTTTT. It specifies CSASYQSGELFF.

This clone was counted only a few times. The chain uses TRBV5-1 and TRBJ2-1, with TRBD2 identical over 8 bases. Germline assignment: CDR1 SGHRS and CDR2 YFSETQ. The trim removed 0 bases at V and 8 bases at J, leaving 7 bases unmatched. This CDR3 is 15 amino acids long. CDR3 sequence reads: CASSLVGRASDEQFF. CDR3 coding DNA: TGCGCCAGCAGCTTGGTCGGGAGGGCCTCCGATGAGCAGTTCTTC.

The V and J genes are TRBV4-3 and TRBJ1-1; 7 nucleotides align to TRBD1. This CDR3 has 15 residues. The junction had 4 bases not matched to a gene; V was cut back by 0 bases and J by 3 bases. From germline, CDR1 is LGHNA and CDR2 YSLEER. CDR3 bases: TGCGCCAGCAGCCAAGACGCCAGGGGGGACACTGAAGCTTTCTTT. It codes for CASSQDARGDTEAFF.

The chain employs TRBV7-3 and TRBJ2-3; 8 nucleotides match TRBD2. From germline, CDR1 is SGHTA and CDR2 FQGTGA. The CDR3 length is 14 residues. V shed 6 bases, J shed 3 bases, and the junction held 5 bases outside the gene matches. This CDR3 is CASSRSSGTDTQYF. For the CDR3, the DNA is TGTGCCAGCAGTCGATCTAGCGGGACAGATACGCAGTATTTT. Combining the CDR3 with reference TRBV7-3 and TRBJ2-3 gives the whole variable domain GAGVSQTPSNKVTEKGKYVELRCDPISGHTALYWYRQSLGQGPEFLIYFQGTGAADDSGLPNDRFFAVRPEGSVSTLKIQRTERGDSAVYLCASSRSSGTDTQYFGPGTRLTVL.

This chain joins TRBV7-2 and TRBJ1-5; 7 bases map to TRBD1. The CDR3 sequence is 16 residues long. CDR1 and CDR2 from the germline V gene are SGHTA and FQGNSA. Trimming at V came to 5 bases and at J to 1 base, leaving 8 bases not matched to a gene. For the CDR3, the DNA is TGTGCCAGCAGCCCACAACTACAGGGGAGCAATCAGCCCCAGCATTTT. Its protein product is CASSPQLQGSNQPQHF.

The genes are TRBV7-3 and TRBJ1-2; TRBD1 matches 7 bases. CDR3 length equals 15 residues. Looked up from germline, CDR1 is SGHTA and CDR2 is FQGTGA. The ends lost 4 bases at V and 5 bases at J; junction bases unmatched: 10. CDR3 nucleotides: TGTGCCAGCAGCTCACCGGGACAGCACCTTTATGGCTACACCTTC. Protein: CASSSPGQHLYGYTF.

V and J are TRBV21-1 and TRBJ1-3. TRBV21-1 is assigned pseudogene status. This CDR3 contains 13 residues. This CDR3 reads CASSKAVIPGFYF. The CDR3 DNA reads TGTGCCAGCAGCAAAGCGGTAATACCGGGTTTCTATTTT.

The chain joins TRBV4-1 to TRBJ1-4; no definite D call. The CDR3 has 13 amino acids. V was pared by 1 base and J by 11 bases, with 11 bases between. Per germline, CDR1 MGHRA and CDR2 YSYEKL. CDR3 amino acids: CASSQALREKLFF. In nucleotides, the CDR3 is TGCGCCAGCAGCCAAGCCTTGAGGGAGAAACTGTTTTTT.

The V call is TRBV28, the J call TRBJ1-2, with 8 bases identical to TRBD1. The CDR3 has 16 residues. The germline V gene has CDR1 MDHEN and CDR2 SYDVKM. Trimming cost V 3 bases and J 6 bases; bases outside gene matches: 12. The CDR3 reads CASSFPGLDRDHGYTF. The CDR3 DNA reads TGTGCCAGCAGTTTCCCCGGTTTGGACAGGGATCATGGCTACACCTTC.

The chain carries TRBV6-2 or TRBV6-3 and TRBJ2-7; 8 bases agree with TRBD1. The CDR3 covers 16 residues. Trimming removed 2 bases from V and 2 bases from J; junction bases left unmatched: 8. Germline lookup yields CDR1 MNHEY and CDR2 SVGEGT. In DNA form, the CDR3 reads TGTGCCAGCAGTTACCCAGGGACAGGCGTAACCTACGAGCAGTACTTC. Its translation: CASSYPGTGVTYEQYF.

The rearrangement links TRBV9 to TRBJ2-3; D not certain. The germline gives CDR1 SGDLS, CDR2 YYNGEE. The germline V and J ends were trimmed by 7 bases and 1 base, with 4 bases remaining between them. CDR3 length: 11 amino acids. The CDR3 reads CASGRTDTQYF. In nucleotides, the CDR3 is TGTGCCAGCGGCCGCACAGATACGCAGTATTTT.

V gene TRBV7-6 combines with J gene TRBJ2-1; possibly TRBD1 for D (7 bases). Germline V gives CDR1 SGHVS, CDR2 FNYEAQ. With 2 bases removed from V and 3 bases from J, the gap between germline ends came to 17 bases. The CDR3 loop spans 17 amino acids. The CDR3 is CASSLNIGGTVYNEQFF. Here the CDR3 DNA reads TGTGCCAGCAGCTTAAATATAGGAGGGACAGTCTACAATGAGCAGTTCTTC.

CDR3 bases: TGTGCCAGTACCAATCCCGGACAGGGGAGCTATGGCTACACCTTC. Translated: CASTNPGQGSYGYTF. The chain couples TRBV19 to TRBJ1-2, with TRBD1 matching 9 bases. Germline V gene data show CDR1 as LNHDA and CDR2 as SQIVND (reference sequence). The CDR3 extends over 15 amino acids. The ends lost 7 bases at V and 4 bases at J; junction bases unmatched: 10.